Described below is a single T cell receptor beta chain sequence and its context. This sample was taken from a study of blood T cell repertoires in COVID-19. V lost 7 bases, J lost 1 base, and 10 bases lay in between. This CDR3 spans 13 amino acids. The germline V gene has CDR1 SNHLY and CDR2 FYNNEI. TCRdb's copy holds only in-frame clones and misses some; the assay was immunoSEQ multiplex PCR. This sample yields approximately 110,000 clones, of which around 80% are seen a single time; 20% to 25% belongs to the top ten. The chain links TRBV2 to TRBJ1-1; D gene uncertain. The specimen was peripheral blood. The TCR sequence derives from a man aged 70-80 years with active or convalescent COVID-19. The CDR3 DNA follows: TGTGCCAGCATTGGCCAGGCGAACACTGAAGCTTTCTTT. Translation: CASIGQANTEAFF.